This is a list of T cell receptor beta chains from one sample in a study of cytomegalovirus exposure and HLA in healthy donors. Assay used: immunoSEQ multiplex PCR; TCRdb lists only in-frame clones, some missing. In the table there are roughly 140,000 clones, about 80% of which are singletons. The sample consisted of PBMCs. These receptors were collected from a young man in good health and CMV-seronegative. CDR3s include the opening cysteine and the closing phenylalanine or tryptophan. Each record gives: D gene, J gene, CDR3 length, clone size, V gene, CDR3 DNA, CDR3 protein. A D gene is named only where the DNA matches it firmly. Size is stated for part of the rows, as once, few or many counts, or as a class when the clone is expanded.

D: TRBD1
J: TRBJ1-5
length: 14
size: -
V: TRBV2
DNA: TGTGCCAGCAATAGACAGGGAGGCAATCAGCCCCAGCATTTT
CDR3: CASNRQGGNQPQHF

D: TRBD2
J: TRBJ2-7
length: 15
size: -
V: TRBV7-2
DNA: TGTGCCAGCAGCTTTCCTAGCGGGAGTCTAAGCGAGCAGTACTTC
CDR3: CASSFPSGSLSEQYF

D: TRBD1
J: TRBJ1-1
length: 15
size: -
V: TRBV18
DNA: TGTGCCAGCTCACCATCGTCCGGACAGGGCACTGAAGCTTTCTTT
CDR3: CASSPSSGQGTEAFF

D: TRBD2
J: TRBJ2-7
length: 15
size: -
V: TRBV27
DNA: TGTGCCAGCAGGCAAAGACTAGCGGGAACCCACGAGCAGTACTTC
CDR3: CASRQRLAGTHEQYF

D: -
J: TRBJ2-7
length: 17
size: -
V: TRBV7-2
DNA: TGTGCCAGCAGCTTAGCGCATATGAGGGGGGGCTCCTACGAGCAGTACTTC
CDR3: CASSLAHMRGGSYEQYF

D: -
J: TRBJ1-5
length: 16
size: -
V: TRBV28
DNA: TGTGCCAGCAGTCCCCCCGGGGTTACTAGGGTTCAGCCCCAGCATTTT
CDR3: CASSPPGVTRVQPQHF

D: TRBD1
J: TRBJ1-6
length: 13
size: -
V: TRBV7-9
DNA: TGTGCCAGCGGACAGGGATCGAATTCACCCCTCCACTTT
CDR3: CASGQGSNSPLHF

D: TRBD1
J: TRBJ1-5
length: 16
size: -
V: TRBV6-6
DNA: TGTGCCAGCAGTTACCCGGACAGGGGCGTCCGAGGGCCCCAGCATTTT
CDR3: CASSYPDRGVRGPQHF

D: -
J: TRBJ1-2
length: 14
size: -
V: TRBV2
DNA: TGTGCCAGCAGAACAGTGAGAGCTAACTATGGCTACACCTTC
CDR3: CASRTVRANYGYTF

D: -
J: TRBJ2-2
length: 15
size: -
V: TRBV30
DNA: TGTGCCTGGACCCGGGGGTCGGGACTTACGGGGGAGCTGTTTTTT
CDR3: CAWTRGSGLTGELFF

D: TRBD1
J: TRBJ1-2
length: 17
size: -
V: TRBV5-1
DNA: TGCGCCAGCAGCTGGGATCCGGGACAGGGAACGAACTATGGCTACACCTTC
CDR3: CASSWDPGQGTNYGYTF

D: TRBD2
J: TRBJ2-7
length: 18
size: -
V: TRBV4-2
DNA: TGTGCCAGCAGCCAAGTCGGTCGAGCGGGGGCAGGTGTATACGAGCAGTACTTC
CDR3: CASSQVGRAGAGVYEQYF

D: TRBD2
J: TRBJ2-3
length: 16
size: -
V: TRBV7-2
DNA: TGTGCCAGCAGCTTAGTTGGCGGGAGTGGTGGGGATACGCAGTATTTT
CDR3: CASSLVGGSGGDTQYF

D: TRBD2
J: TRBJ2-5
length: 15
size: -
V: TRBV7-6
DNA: TGTGCCAGCAGGGGGGGGGCGGGGGGCTCGGAGACCCAGTACTTC
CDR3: CASRGGAGGSETQYF

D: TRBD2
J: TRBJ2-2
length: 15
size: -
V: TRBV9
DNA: TGTGCCAGCAGGCCTAGCGGGGGGAACACCGGGGAGCTGTTTTTT
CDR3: CASRPSGGNTGELFF

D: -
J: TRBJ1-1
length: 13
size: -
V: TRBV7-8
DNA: TGTGCCAGCAATCAAGGGGGGGGGACTGAAGCTTTCTTT
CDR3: CASNQGGGTEAFF

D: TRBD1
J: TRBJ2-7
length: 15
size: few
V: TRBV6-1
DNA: TGTGCCAGCAGTGAAGGTGGACAGGGAATCTACGAGCAGTACTTC
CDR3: CASSEGGQGIYEQYF

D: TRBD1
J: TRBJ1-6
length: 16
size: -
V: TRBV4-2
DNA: TGTGCCAGCAGCCAGATACAGGGGGCCGTAAATTCACCCCTCCACTTT
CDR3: CASSQIQGAVNSPLHF

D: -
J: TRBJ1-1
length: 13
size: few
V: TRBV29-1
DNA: TGCAGCGCTACCAGGGTACTGGGGACTGAAGCTTTCTTT
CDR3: CSATRVLGTEAFF

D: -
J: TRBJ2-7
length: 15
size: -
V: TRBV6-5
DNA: TGTGCCAGCAGTCGGTCCAGACAGGCCTCCTACGAGCAGTACTTC
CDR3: CASSRSRQASYEQYF

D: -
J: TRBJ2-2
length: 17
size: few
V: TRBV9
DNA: TGTGCCAGCAGCGCCAATACAGGGTGGCGGGACACCGGGGAGCTGTTTTTT
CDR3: CASSANTGWRDTGELFF

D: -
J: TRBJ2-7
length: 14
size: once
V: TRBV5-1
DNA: TGCGCCAGCAGCTTGAATCAGGGCCGGTACGAGCAGTACTTC
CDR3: CASSLNQGRYEQYF

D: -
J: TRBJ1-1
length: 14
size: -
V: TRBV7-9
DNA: TGTGCCAGCACCTGGGGTAGGGGGAGTACTGAAGCTTTCTTT
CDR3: CASTWGRGSTEAFF

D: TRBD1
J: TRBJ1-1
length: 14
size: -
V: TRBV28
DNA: TGTGCCAGCAGTTCAGGGGGCCCTAGCACTGAAGCTTTCTTT
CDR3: CASSSGGPSTEAFF

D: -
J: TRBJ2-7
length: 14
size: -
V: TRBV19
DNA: TGTGCCAGTAGTATCCCAGGGGCCGTCTACGAGCAGTACTTC
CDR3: CASSIPGAVYEQYF

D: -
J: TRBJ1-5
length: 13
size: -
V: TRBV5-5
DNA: TGTGCCAGCAGCTTCACAGGGAATCAGCCCCAGCATTTT
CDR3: CASSFTGNQPQHF

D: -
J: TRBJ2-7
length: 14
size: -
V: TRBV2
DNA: TGTGCCAGCAACCCACACCTAGGCTCCTACGAGCAGTACTTC
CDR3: CASNPHLGSYEQYF